One sample yielded the 31 T cell receptor beta chains listed below, sequenced in a study of blood T cell repertoires in COVID-19 (dated by TCRdb to 2019 to 2021). The library was generated by the immunoSEQ multiplex PCR assay. Imported from immuneACCESS, the table was reduced by TCRdb to in-frame sequences with V and J called. These copies leave out some clones; in studies compared against another copy, an unresolved V gene accounts for under half, and the cause of the remainder is not known. A total of approximately 64,000 clones appear in this sample, 88% of them only once. The ten largest clones take up roughly 40% of the sample. The sample taken for sequencing was peripheral blood. The receptors were sampled from a woman between 55 and 75 years old with COVID-19, enrolled during active disease.

This chain links TRBV6-2 or TRBV6-3 with TRBJ1-1; TRBD1 is a possible D gene (5 bases). Germline-derived CDR1 and CDR2 are MNHEY and SVGEGT. The V end was cut by 8 bases, the J end by 1 base, with 17 bases between. There are 15 residues in the CDR3. The CDR3: CASGPGGGWNTEAFF. CDR3 sequence (DNA): TGTGCCAGCGGCCCCGGGGGAGGGTGGAACACTGAAGCTTTCTTT.

The chain has TRBV9 and TRBJ2-7; 8 bases are a match to TRBD2. The CDR3 has 14 amino acids. Germline-derived CDR1 and CDR2 are SGDLS and YYNGEE. With 3 bases clipped from V and 0 bases from J, the junction kept 2 bases outside the gene matches. CDR3 DNA: TGTGCCAGCAGCGCGGGAGGGCCCTCCTACGAGCAGTACTTC. It translates to CASSAGGPSYEQYF.

V usage is TRBV5-1 and J usage is TRBJ2-5, with a tentative D call TRBD2 (5 bases). The CDR3 extends over 14 amino acids. Germline CDR1 SGHRS, CDR2 YFSETQ. The ends were cut back, 5 bases at V and 5 bases at J, with 16 bases in the middle. CDR3 coding DNA: TGCGCCAGCAGACCAGGACTGTCGGGGGAGACCCAGTACTTC. It specifies CASRPGLSGETQYF.

V gene TRBV30 combines with J gene TRBJ1-6; 8 bases match TRBD1. This CDR3 is 14 amino acids long. Germline loops: CDR1 GTSNPN, CDR2 SVGIG (reference sequence). V was clipped by 1 base and J by 9 bases; unmatched bases: 5. The CDR3 spells CAWSEGQGSSPLHF. The CDR3 bases are TGTGCCTGGAGTGAAGGACAGGGTAGTTCACCCCTCCACTTT.

In its sample, this clone was seen once. The V gene is TRBV7-2, the J gene TRBJ1-5, with 7 bases fitting TRBD1. Per germline, CDR1 SGHTA and CDR2 FQGNSA. The CDR3 has 11 residues. V trimming: 5 bases; J trimming: 16 bases; junction bases outside the gene matches: 8. The CDR3 spells CASSLLDRQHF. The CDR3 coding sequence is TGTGCCAGCAGCCTCTTGGACAGGCAACATTTT. Full variable domain (missing parts from reference TRBV7-2 and TRBJ1-5): GAGVSQSPSNKVTEKGKDVELRCDPISGHTALYWYRQSLGQGLEFLIYFQGNSAPDKSGLPSDRFSAERTGGSVSTLTIQRTQQEDSAVYLCASSLLDRQHFGDGTRLSIL.

The V gene is TRBV27, the J gene TRBJ1-2, with no clear D. Trimming pared 3 bases from V and 5 bases from J, leaving 10 bases between. The CDR3 runs to 13 residues. CDR1 and CDR2 (germline): MNHEY, SMNVEV (reference sequence). Here the CDR3 DNA reads TGTGCCAGCAGTTTTAGTTTCGGGTATGGCTACACCTTC. Protein sequence: CASSFSFGYGYTF.

This chain connects TRBV28 to TRBJ2-7, with D uncertain. The CDR3 is made up of 13 amino acids. Germline assignment: CDR1 MDHEN and CDR2 SYDVKM. The V end lost 8 bases, the J end lost 0 bases, and 11 bases lay between the germline ends. The CDR3 DNA reads TGTGCCAGCTTTCACCGGAGCTCCTACGAGCAGTACTTC. As protein: CASFHRSSYEQYF.

This chain joins TRBV6-6 and TRBJ2-1, with 11 bases lining up with TRBD2. Germline values: CDR1 MNHNY, CDR2 SVGAGI (reference sequence). The CDR3 has 16 residues. After removal of 0 bases from V and 5 bases from J, the junction contained 3 bases not matched to a gene. CDR3 DNA: TGTGCCAGCAGTTACTCCCTAGCGGGAGGAGACAATGAGCAGTTCTTC. Its protein is CASSYSLAGGDNEQFF.

The J gene is TRBJ1-6, the V gene TRBV19; TRBD1 agrees at 7 bases. V shed 5 bases and J 7 bases; nucleotides not matched to a gene: 8. The germline CDR1 and CDR2 sequences are LNHDA and SQIVND (reference sequence). The CDR3 runs to 15 residues. In DNA, the CDR3 is TGTGCCAGTAGTTTCACAGTGACAGGGAATTCACCCCTCCACTTT. Translating gives CASSFTVTGNSPLHF. The variable domain in full, completed from reference TRBV19 and TRBJ1-6, reads DGGITQSPKYLFRKEGQNVTLSCEQNLNHDAMYWYRQDPGQGLRLIYYSQIVNDFQKGDIAEGYSVSREKKESFPLTVTSAQKNPTAFYLCASSFTVTGNSPLHFGNGTRLTVT.

This clone showed up just once. The chain combines TRBV9 with TRBJ2-1; D unresolved. Germline loops: CDR1 SGDLS, CDR2 YYNGEE. The germline V and J ends were trimmed by 4 bases and 9 bases, with 8 bases remaining between them. The CDR3 has 11 residues. CDR3: CASSLTREQFF. The CDR3 coding sequence is TGTGCCAGCAGCTTAACTCGTGAGCAGTTCTTC. The whole variable domain, filled in from reference TRBV9 and TRBJ2-1, reads DSGVTQTPKHLITATGQRVTLRCSPRSGDLSVYWYQQSLDQGLQFLIQYYNGEERAKGNILERFSAQQFPDLHSELNLSSLELGDSALYFCASSLTREQFFGPGTRLTVL.

The chain carries TRBV30 and TRBJ1-5, with D perhaps TRBD1 (6 bases). Germline CDR1 and CDR2: GTSNPN and SVGIG (reference sequence). The V and J ends lost 2 bases and 7 bases respectively, with 15 bases between them. The CDR3 loop spans 14 amino acids. CDR3 in amino acids: CAWSLQGVLQPQHF. The CDR3 coding sequence is TGTGCCTGGAGTCTACAGGGAGTTCTGCAGCCCCAGCATTTT.

This chain connects TRBV7-2 to TRBJ2-3; the match to TRBD2 covers 8 bases. There are 17 residues in the CDR3. Germline V lookup: CDR1 SGHTA, CDR2 FQGNSA. Trimming cost V 1 base and J 6 bases; bases outside gene matches: 12. The CDR3, as DNA: TGTGCCAGCAGCTTAGTTGTGGGTCGAGCGGGAGACGATACGCAGTATTTT. Translation gives CASSLVVGRAGDDTQYF.

The chain joins TRBV5-1 to TRBJ2-5; 7 bases map to TRBD2. CDR1 is SGHRS and CDR2 is YFSETQ in the germline V gene. This CDR3 has 15 amino acids. V was pared by 4 bases and J by 1 base, with 7 bases of the junction left unmatched. The CDR3 is CASSTASGFQETQYF. CDR3 nucleotide sequence: TGCGCCAGCAGCACTGCTAGCGGATTCCAAGAGACCCAGTACTTC.

CDR3 coding DNA: TGCGCCAGCAGCCCCCCGGTGACAGCGAACACTGAAGCTTTCTTT. This sequence encodes CASSPPVTANTEAFF. This chain connects TRBV4-1 to TRBJ1-1; D might be TRBD1 (5 bases). CDR3 length: 15 amino acids. Per the germline V gene, CDR1 is MGHRA and CDR2 is YSYEKL. V was cut by 4 bases and J by 1 base, with 13 bases left in between.

The chain couples TRBV6-2 or TRBV6-3 to TRBJ2-5, with 10 bases that match TRBD1. CDR1 is MNHEY, CDR2 SVGEGT, per germline. The CDR3 is made up of 19 amino acids. V lost 2 bases and J lost 1; bases outside the gene matches: 13. CDR3 DNA sequence: TGTGCCAGCAGTTACACACCCCCGGGACAGGGGCGCTCCCAAGAGACCCAGTACTTC. The encoded protein is CASSYTPPGQGRSQETQYF.

The chain joins TRBV5-4 to TRBJ1-2, with 8 bases matching TRBD1. This CDR3 has 14 residues. Trimming cost V 0 bases and J 8 bases; bases outside gene matches: 6. Germline-derived CDR1 and CDR2 are SGHNT and YYREEE (reference sequence). Here the CDR3 DNA reads TGTGCCAGCAGCTTGGGAGCAGGGGGCAAGGGCTACACCTTC. Translated, it gives CASSLGAGGKGYTF. Based on the CDR3 plus reference TRBV5-4 and TRBJ1-2, the full variable domain is ETGVTQSPTHLIKTRGQQVTLRCSSQSGHNTVSWYQQALGQGPQFIFQYYREEENGRGNFPPRFSGLQFPNYSSELNVNALELDDSALYLCASSLGAGGKGYTFGSGTRLTVV.

The V and J genes are TRBV27 and TRBJ2-1, with D perhaps matching TRBD1 (5 bases). The CDR3 totals 15 residues. The germline V gene encodes CDR1 MNHEY and CDR2 SMNVEV (reference sequence). Trimming shortened V by 4 bases and J by 6 bases, and 16 bases separated the two germline ends. CDR3 amino acids: CASSSISQGRNEQFF. The CDR3 region has the DNA TGTGCCAGCAGTTCCATAAGCCAGGGCCGCAATGAGCAGTTCTTC.

The gene calls are TRBV12-3 or TRBV12-4 and TRBJ2-2; D is undetermined. This CDR3 contains 12 residues. The V gene lost 2 bases and the J gene lost 6 bases, with 4 bases spanning the gap. The CDR3 spells CASSLIAGELFF. The CDR3 coding sequence is TGTGCCAGCAGTTTAATCGCCGGGGAGCTGTTTTTT.

J is TRBJ1-1 and V is TRBV3-1 (or the pseudogene TRBV3-2); no firm D call. Germline V gives CDR1 LGHDT, CDR2 YNNKEL (reference sequence). Trimming left V 5 bases short and J 7 bases short, with 14 bases between. The CDR3 is made up of 13 amino acids. In DNA form, the CDR3 reads TGTGCCAGCAGCTCCCACCTAGACCTTGAAGCTTTCTTT. As protein: CASSSHLDLEAFF.

This CDR3 reads CASSSQGLNTEAFF. The CDR3 DNA sequence: TGTGCCAGCAGTTCCCAGGGATTGAACACTGAAGCTTTCTTT. The V gene is TRBV6-2 or TRBV6-3, the J gene TRBJ1-1, with D perhaps matching TRBD1 (5 bases). Between the trimmed V and J ends, which lost 4 bases and 0 bases, there was a span of 9 bases. CDR1 is MNHEY and CDR2 is SVGEGT in the germline V gene. The CDR3 sequence is 14 residues long.

The CDR3 region is CASSRTGGGEKLFF. CDR3 nucleotides: TGTGCCAGCAGTAGGACAGGGGGCGGCGAAAAACTGTTTTTT. The chain has TRBV6-5 and TRBJ1-4; 11 nucleotides align to TRBD1. V was clipped by 5 bases and J by 8 bases; unmatched bases: 4. CDR3 length: 14 residues. Germline V gene data show CDR1 as MNHEY and CDR2 as SVGAGI.

This chain joins TRBV5-1 and TRBJ1-6, with 8 nucleotides matching TRBD1. V lost 4 bases and J lost 7; bases outside the gene matches: 4. The CDR3 sequence is 14 residues long. In germline, CDR1 is SGHRS, CDR2 YFSETQ. CDR3 residues: CASSAGQGNSPLHF. Here the CDR3 DNA reads TGCGCCAGCAGCGCCGGACAGGGCAATTCACCCCTCCACTTT. The entire variable domain, with the rest obtained from reference TRBV5-1 and TRBJ1-6, is as follows: KAGVTQTPRYLIKTRGQQVTLSCSPISGHRSVSWYQQTPGQGLQFLFEYFSETQRNKGNFPGRFSGRQFSNSRSEMNVSTLELGDSALYLCASSAGQGNSPLHFGNGTRLTVT.

This clone has only a few counts. The chain employs TRBV7-2 and TRBJ2-3; TRBD2 aligns across 7 bases. Losses at the gene ends were 5 bases for V and 3 bases for J; bases not matched to a gene: 11. From germline, CDR1 is SGHTA and CDR2 FQGNSA. This CDR3 has 16 amino acids. CDR3 DNA: TGTGCCAGCAGCCCTCTCGGGAGCGGGAAAACAGATACGCAGTATTTT. It translates to CASSPLGSGKTDTQYF.

This chain joins TRBV2 and TRBJ2-5, with D perhaps TRBD1 (6 bases). This CDR3 comprises 14 residues. V was clipped by 8 bases and J by 1 base, with 14 bases between them. Germline loops: CDR1 SNHLY, CDR2 FYNNEI. CDR3 region: CASLPGQSQETQYF. For the CDR3, the DNA is TGTGCCAGCCTACCTGGACAGTCCCAAGAGACCCAGTACTTC. The full variable domain, its missing parts supplied by reference TRBV2 and TRBJ2-5, is EPEVTQTPSHQVTQMGQEVILRCVPISNHLYFYWYRQILGQKVEFLVSFYNNEISEKSEIFDDQFSVERPDGSNFTLKIRSTKLEDSAMYFCASLPGQSQETQYFGPGTRLLVL.

This clone was detected only a few times. The gene calls are TRBV4-3 and TRBJ2-1; TRBD2 aligns across 7 bases. V shed 3 bases, J shed 4 bases, and the junction held 12 bases outside the gene matches. This CDR3 has 17 residues. Germline-derived CDR1 and CDR2 are LGHNA and YSLEER. CDR3 coding DNA: TGCGCCAGCAGCCATTACGGGAGCGGGGATTTATACAATGAGCAGTTCTTC. It translates to CASSHYGSGDLYNEQFF.

This chain uses TRBV18 with TRBJ2-2; D gene unclear. This CDR3 has 14 amino acids. Trimming took off 0 bases at V and 3 bases at J, with 5 bases between the two ends. Germline V gene sequence: CDR1 KGHSH, CDR2 LQKENI. CDR3 nucleotide sequence: TGTGCCAGCTCACCACCGCCAGACACCGGGGAGCTGTTTTTT. Protein product: CASSPPPDTGELFF.

The chain recombines TRBV28 with TRBJ1-1; 9 positions agree with TRBD1. The CDR3 sequence is 13 residues long. Germline loops: CDR1 MDHEN, CDR2 SYDVKM. V lost 7 bases and J lost 4; bases outside the gene matches: 4. The CDR3 sequence is CASKTGGGTEAFF. CDR3 nucleotide sequence: TGTGCCAGCAAAACAGGGGGCGGCACTGAAGCTTTCTTT.

The J gene is TRBJ1-1, the V gene TRBV15; D unresolved. Trimming left V 2 bases short and J 4 bases short, with 14 bases between. Germline V gene sequence: CDR1 LNHNV, CDR2 YYDKDF (reference sequence). This CDR3 is built from 15 residues. The CDR3 loop is CATSRYGDSATEAFF. CDR3 bases: TGTGCCACCAGCAGATACGGAGACTCGGCCACTGAAGCTTTCTTT.

This clone was detected a few times. The chain has TRBV4-2 and TRBJ1-2, with TRBD1 matching 11 bases. Germline lookup yields CDR1 LGHNA and CDR2 YNFKEQ. With V trimmed by 4 bases and J by 11 bases, 15 bases remained unmatched. This CDR3 has 16 amino acids. The CDR3 nucleotides read TGTGCCAGCAGCCGCGCCCAACCGGGACAGGGGGTCGGTTACACCTTC. Protein product: CASSRAQPGQGVGYTF.

Here the CDR3 reads CASSSGGGPGQETQYF. In nucleotides, the CDR3 is TGTGCCAGCAGCTCCGGGGGGGGGCCAGGACAAGAGACCCAGTACTTC. The V and J genes are TRBV7-2 and TRBJ2-5; 8 nucleotides agree with TRBD2. Trimming removed 4 bases from V and 2 bases from J; junction bases left unmatched: 9. Germline lookup yields CDR1 SGHTA and CDR2 FQGNSA. This CDR3 spans 16 amino acids.

This clone has only a few counts. The chain is built from TRBV12-5 and TRBJ1-5; possibly TRBD1 for D (5 bases). V dropped 4 bases and J dropped 1 base, with 14 bases sitting between them. Germline values: CDR1 LGHNT, CDR2 FRNRAP. This CDR3 has 16 amino acids. In nucleotides, the CDR3 is TGTGCTAGTGGTTCGCCCTGGAAGGGGAGCAATCAGCCCCAGCATTTT. Translation gives CASGSPWKGSNQPQHF.